These 28 T cell receptor beta chains were sequenced from one sample in a study of technical replicates of blood from a few donors. Only in-frame clones appear in the TCRdb table, and some are missing; sequencing was by immunoSEQ multiplex PCR. The sample has approximately 79,000 clones; 95% to 97% are singletons. Sequenced input: T cells isolated from PBMCs. Every receptor here comes from a human donor in good health.

In DNA, the CDR3 is TGTGCCAGCAGCATGGACAGCTACGAAAAACTGTTTTTT. This encodes CASSMDSYEKLFF. The V call is TRBV7-9, the J call TRBJ1-4; maybe TRBD1 (6 bases). Germline CDR1 and CDR2: SEHNR and FQNEAQ (reference sequence). The length of the CDR3 is 13 residues. The V and J ends lost 5 bases and 8 bases respectively, with 12 bases between them.

The sample holds one count of this clone. V usage is TRBV27 and J usage is TRBJ2-7; D gene unclear. The CDR3 is 15 residues long. V shed 4 bases and J shed 2 bases, with 15 bases lying between them. CDR1 is MNHEY and CDR2 is SMNVEV in the germline V gene (reference sequence). The CDR3 DNA is TGTGCCAGCAGTTCCTGGGCAGGTGCTCCCTACGAGCAGTACTTC. Translated, it gives CASSSWAGAPYEQYF.

The V call is TRBV1, the J call TRBJ2-7; the D call TRBD2 from the table was never checked on the DNA. TRBV1 is tagged as a pseudogene. The CDR3 has 18 residues. CDR3 DNA sequence: TGCACCAGCAGCCTCGACTTCCAAATAGCGGGACGAACCTACGAGCAGTACTTC. Translated, it gives CTSSLDFQIAGRTYEQYF.

This chain links TRBV9 with TRBJ2-7; the D gene is possibly TRBD2 (5 bases). CDR3 size: 13 residues. V was pared by 4 bases and J by 5 bases, with 13 bases between. Germline V gene lookup returns CDR1 SGDLS and CDR2 YYNGEE. The CDR3, as DNA: TGTGCCAGCAGCCCCCGGGGAGACAACGAGCAGTACTTC. It specifies CASSPRGDNEQYF.

This clone was recorded once. J is TRBJ2-7 and V is TRBV7-6, with TRBD2 matching over 7 bases. After removal of 1 base from V and 3 bases from J, the junction contained 3 bases not matched to a gene. This CDR3 contains 14 residues. The germline V gene encodes CDR1 SGHVS and CDR2 FNYEAQ. The CDR3 spells CASSLVGGGYEQYF. The CDR3 nucleotides read TGTGCCAGCAGCTTAGTGGGGGGGGGCTACGAGCAGTACTTC. Complete variable domain (other parts from reference TRBV7-6 and TRBJ2-7): GAGVSQSPRYKVTKRGQDVALRCDPISGHVSLYWYRQALGQGPEFLTYFNYEAQQDKSGLPNDRFSAERPEGSISTLTIQRTEQRDSAMYRCASSLVGGGYEQYFGPGTRLTVT.

The rearrangement joins TRBV30 to TRBJ2-7; 8 bases are a match to TRBD1. The V and J ends lost 6 bases and 1 base, in that order; junction bases with no gene match: 8. Germline lookup yields CDR1 GTSNPN and CDR2 SVGIG (reference sequence). This CDR3 has 14 residues. CDR3 nucleotides: TGTGCCTGCCTCCGGGACAGGCAGTCCTACGAGCAGTACTTC. Translated: CACLRDRQSYEQYF.

The chain combines TRBV11-3 with TRBJ2-7; the D is unclear. Germline CDR1 reads SGHNT; CDR2 reads YENEEA. The CDR3 spans 14 residues. V gave up 3 bases and J gave up 2 bases, with 11 bases separating them. CDR3: CASSLSHAPYEQYF. The CDR3 coding sequence is TGTGCCAGCAGCTTGTCCCACGCGCCCTACGAGCAGTACTTC. The full variable domain, in which reference TRBV11-3 and TRBJ2-7 provide the parts outside the CDR3, is EAGVVQSPRYKIIEKKQPVAFWCNPISGHNTLYWYLQNLGQGPELLIRYENEEAVDDSQLPKDRFSAERLKGVDSTLKIQPAELGDSAVYLCASSLSHAPYEQYFGPGTRLTVT.

The rearrangement joins TRBV27 to TRBJ2-1, with 9 bases fitting TRBD2. V dropped 5 bases and J dropped 7; count of bases not matched to a gene: 12. CDR1 and CDR2 from the germline V gene are MNHEY and SMNVEV (reference sequence). There are 16 residues in the CDR3. The CDR3 nucleotides read TGTGCCAGCAGTCTAACCTCTAGCGGGAAAGTAAATGAGCAGTTCTTC. It codes for CASSLTSSGKVNEQFF.

The rearrangement uses TRBV5-1 and TRBJ2-5; 7 nucleotides match TRBD2. Trimming at V came to 1 base and at J to 5 bases, leaving 5 bases not matched to a gene. Germline CDR1 is SGHRS and CDR2 is YFSETQ. CDR3 length: 14 amino acids. The CDR3 sequence: CASSLNSGKETQYF. The CDR3, as DNA: TGCGCCAGCAGCTTGAACAGCGGGAAGGAGACCCAGTACTTC. The variable domain in full, with the rest retrieved from reference TRBV5-1 and TRBJ2-5, is KAGVTQTPRYLIKTRGQQVTLSCSPISGHRSVSWYQQTPGQGLQFLFEYFSETQRNKGNFPGRFSGRQFSNSRSEMNVSTLELGDSALYLCASSLNSGKETQYFGPGTRLLVL.

For the CDR3, the DNA is TGTGCCAGTAGTATCCGGAGCTATGGCTACACCTTC. Protein product: CASSIRSYGYTF. J is TRBJ1-2 and V is TRBV19; D ambiguous. Trimming took off 3 bases at V and 4 bases at J, with 6 bases between the two ends. The CDR3 length is 12 residues. Germline V gives CDR1 LNHDA, CDR2 SQIVND (reference sequence).

The V gene is TRBV19, the J gene TRBJ2-3; 7 nucleotides line up with TRBD1. CDR3 length: 17 residues. V was pared by 5 bases and J by 3 bases, with 14 bases of the junction left unmatched. CDR1 is LNHDA, CDR2 SQIVND, per germline (reference sequence). The CDR3 nucleotides are TGTGCCAGTAGTGATCCTCGACAGGGCATCGTAACAGATACGCAGTATTTT. This gives the protein CASSDPRQGIVTDTQYF.

The sample holds one count of this clone. This rearrangement joins TRBV7-9 to TRBJ1-1, with a weak D call TRBD1 (5 bases). This CDR3 is 13 amino acids long. Per the germline V gene, CDR1 is SEHNR and CDR2 is FQNEAQ (reference sequence). Between the trimmed V and J ends, which lost 5 bases and 8 bases, there was a span of 15 bases. The CDR3 is CASSTSTAPEAFF. The DNA for the CDR3 is TGTGCCAGCAGCACCTCGACAGCCCCAGAAGCTTTCTTT.

This sequence joins TRBV4-3 and TRBJ2-1, with 9 bases that match TRBD2. In germline, CDR1 is LGHNA, CDR2 YSLEER. The CDR3 is 15 amino acids. With V trimmed by 0 bases and J by 9 bases, 6 bases remained unmatched. The CDR3 DNA reads TGCGCCAGCAGCCAAGATATCAGCGGGAGGCGTGAGCAGTTCTTC. It is translated as CASSQDISGRREQFF.

J is TRBJ1-2 and V is TRBV9, with 7 bases lining up with TRBD1. With 5 bases clipped from V and 5 bases from J, the junction kept 9 bases outside the gene matches. CDR1 is SGDLS and CDR2 is YYNGEE in the germline V gene. CDR3 length equals 14 residues. CDR3 bases: TGTGCCAGCAGGGACCTGAGGGGGCTGTATGGCTACACCTTC. It codes for CASRDLRGLYGYTF.

The rearrangement joins TRBV30 to TRBJ2-1; D is uncertain. CDR1 is GTSNPN, CDR2 SVGIG, per germline (reference sequence). Trimming stripped 5 bases from V and 4 bases from J, with 6 bases between. This CDR3 contains 11 residues. The CDR3 here is CAWSFYNEQFF. The CDR3, as DNA: TGTGCCTGGTCCTTTTACAATGAGCAGTTCTTC.

V gene TRBV4-1 combines with J gene TRBJ2-1; D possibly corresponds to TRBD2 (7 bases). The CDR3 is 13 residues long. Germline V gene sequence: CDR1 MGHRA, CDR2 YSYEKL. The ends were cut back, 4 bases at V and 6 bases at J, with 10 bases in the middle. This chain's CDR3 is CASSRGGFNEQFF. CDR3 bases: TGCGCCAGCAGCCGGGGGGGCTTCAATGAGCAGTTCTTC.

This CDR3 is CASIPGGLNTEAFF. In DNA form, the CDR3 reads TGTGCCAGCATTCCAGGGGGCCTGAACACTGAAGCTTTCTTT. The chain couples TRBV7-9 to TRBJ1-1, with 8 bases matching TRBD1. Germline V CDR1 and CDR2: SEHNR, FQNEAQ (reference sequence). This CDR3 comprises 14 residues. With V trimmed by 7 bases and J by 0 bases, 4 bases remained unmatched.

This chain uses TRBV30 with TRBJ1-2; unclear D gene. CDR3 length equals 14 residues. V lost 0 bases and J lost 2, with 10 bases in between. CDR1 is GTSNPN and CDR2 is SVGIG in the germline V gene (reference sequence). The CDR3 is CAWSVIHTNYGYTF. The CDR3 nucleotides read TGTGCCTGGAGTGTAATTCACACGAACTATGGCTACACCTTC.

The J gene is TRBJ1-2, the V gene TRBV12-5, with D maybe TRBD1 (5 bases). This CDR3 has 16 amino acids. Germline V gives CDR1 LGHNT, CDR2 FRNRAP. The V end was cut by 1 base, the J end by 0 bases, with 12 bases between. CDR3 DNA sequence: TGTGCTAGTGGTTTGGCCCCAGGGCCAGCTAACTATGGCTACACCTTC. It yields the protein CASGLAPGPANYGYTF.

The chain links TRBV11-2 to TRBJ1-1; 7 positions agree with TRBD1. The V gene end was trimmed by 5 bases and the J gene end by 4 bases; junction bases not matched to a gene: 7. CDR1 and CDR2 (germline): SGHAT, FQNNGV. This CDR3 comprises 14 residues. The chain's CDR3 is CASSEQGPGTEAFF. CDR3 DNA: TGTGCCAGCAGCGAACAGGGGCCGGGCACTGAAGCTTTCTTT. The full variable domain, rest sourced from reference TRBV11-2 and TRBJ1-1, is EAGVAQSPRYKIIEKRQSVAFWCNPISGHATLYWYQQILGQGPKLLIQFQNNGVVDDSQLPKDRFSAERLKGVDSTLKIQPAKLEDSAVYLCASSEQGPGTEAFFGQGTRLTVV.

The chain has TRBV14 and TRBJ1-1; D ambiguous. Germline-derived CDR1 and CDR2 are SGHDN and FVKESK. The CDR3 has 13 amino acids. V was shortened by 2 bases and J by 3 bases, with 7 bases between the two germline ends. DNA of the CDR3: TGTGCCAGCAGCCAACAAACATACACTGAAGCTTTCTTT. Its translation is CASSQQTYTEAFF.

The chain uses TRBV2 and TRBJ1-2; D may be TRBD1 (5 bases). Germline V gene lookup returns CDR1 SNHLY and CDR2 FYNNEI. This CDR3 has 14 amino acids. With 7 bases removed from V and 8 bases from J, the gap between germline ends came to 20 bases. CDR3: CASKTDGGLRGYTF. The CDR3 region has the DNA TGTGCCAGCAAGACCGACGGGGGTCTAAGGGGCTACACCTTC. The whole variable domain, remainder taken from reference TRBV2 and TRBJ1-2, is EPEVTQTPSHQVTQMGQEVILRCVPISNHLYFYWYRQILGQKVEFLVSFYNNEISEKSEIFDDQFSVERPDGSNFTLKIRSTKLEDSAMYFCASKTDGGLRGYTFGSGTRLTVV.

The chain carries TRBV28 and TRBJ1-5; D unclear. Germline CDR1 reads MDHEN; CDR2 reads SYDVKM. V dropped 2 bases and J dropped 4 bases, with 21 bases sitting between them. This CDR3 region has 18 residues. CDR3 nucleotides: TGTGCCAGCAGTTTAGCATCCTTCGGGGTCGGAGGAAATCAGCCCCAGCATTTT. Its protein product is CASSLASFGVGGNQPQHF. The variable domain in full, completed from reference TRBV28 and TRBJ1-5, reads DVKVTQSSRYLVKRTGEKVFLECVQDMDHENMFWYRQDPGLGLRLIYFSYDVKMKEKGDIPEGYSVSREKKERFSLILESASTNQTSMYLCASSLASFGVGGNQPQHFGDGTRLSIL.

V and J are TRBV6-1 and TRBJ2-7; D perhaps matches TRBD2 (6 bases). The CDR3 loop spans 14 amino acids. V lost 2 bases and J 5 bases, leaving 13 bases between the germline ends. Germline assignment: CDR1 MNHNS and CDR2 SASEGT. CDR3 in DNA: TGTGCCAGCAGTGAATTTCATGGAGGGCACGAGCAGTACTTC. This encodes CASSEFHGGHEQYF.

This chain links TRBV11-3 with TRBJ2-3; TRBD2 agrees at 11 bases. The V segment lost 4 bases and the J segment 1 base; nucleotides outside the gene matches: 1. The CDR3 runs to 15 residues. Germline CDR1 reads SGHNT; CDR2 reads YENEEA. Here the CDR3 DNA reads TGTGCCAGCAGCTATAGCGGGAGGGGCACAGATACGCAGTATTTT. Its protein product is CASSYSGRGTDTQYF.

The J gene is TRBJ2-2, the V gene TRBV19, with 8 positions matching TRBD1. Germline lookup yields CDR1 LNHDA and CDR2 SQIVND (reference sequence). V shed 5 bases and J 6 bases; nucleotides not matched to a gene: 8. The CDR3 covers 15 residues. The CDR3 loop reads CASSQQTGAPGELFF. The CDR3 nucleotides are TGTGCCAGTAGTCAACAGACAGGGGCTCCCGGGGAGCTGTTTTTT.

The chain combines TRBV6-5 with TRBJ2-6, with TRBD1 matching 9 bases. CDR1 and CDR2 from the germline V gene are MNHEY and SVGAGI. V was pared by 6 bases and J by 3 bases, with 3 bases of the junction left unmatched. The CDR3 totals 15 residues. CDR3 sequence (DNA): TGTGCCAGCAGACAGGGGGCGATTGGGGCCAACGTCCTGACTTTC. Amino acids: CASRQGAIGANVLTF.

The chain links TRBV11-2 to TRBJ2-3, with no clear D. From germline, CDR1 is SGHAT and CDR2 FQNNGV. The V end lost 4 bases, the J end lost 2 bases, and 22 bases lay between the germline ends. The length of the CDR3 is 18 residues. CDR3 protein: CASSSPNGEAAFTDTQYF. CDR3 nucleotide sequence: TGTGCCAGCAGCTCGCCGAATGGAGAGGCGGCATTCACAGATACGCAGTATTTT.